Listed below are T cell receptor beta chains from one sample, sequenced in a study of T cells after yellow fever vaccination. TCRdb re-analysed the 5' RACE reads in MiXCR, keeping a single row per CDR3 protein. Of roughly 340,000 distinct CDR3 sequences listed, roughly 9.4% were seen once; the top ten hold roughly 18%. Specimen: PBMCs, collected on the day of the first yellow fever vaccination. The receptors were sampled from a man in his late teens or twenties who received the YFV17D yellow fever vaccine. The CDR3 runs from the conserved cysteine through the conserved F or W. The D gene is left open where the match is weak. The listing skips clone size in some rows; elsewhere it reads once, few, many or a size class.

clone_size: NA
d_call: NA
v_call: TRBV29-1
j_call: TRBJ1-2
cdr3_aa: CSVQGRSNYGYTF
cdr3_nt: TGCAGCGTCCAAGGACGGTCTAACTATGGCTACACCTTC

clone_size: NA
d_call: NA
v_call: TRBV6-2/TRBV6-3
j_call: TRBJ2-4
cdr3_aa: CASSYGAVDIQYF
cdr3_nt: TGTGCCAGCAGTTACGGCGCCGTGGACATTCAGTACTTC

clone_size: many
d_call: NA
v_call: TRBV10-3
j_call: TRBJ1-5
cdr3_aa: CAISERDSNQPQHF
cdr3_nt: TGTGCCATCAGTGAAAGGGATAGCAATCAGCCCCAGCATTTT

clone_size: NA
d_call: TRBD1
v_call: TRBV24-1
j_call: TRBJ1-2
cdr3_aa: CATNGRGDGYTF
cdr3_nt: TGTGCCACCAACGGCAGGGGGGATGGCTACACCTTC

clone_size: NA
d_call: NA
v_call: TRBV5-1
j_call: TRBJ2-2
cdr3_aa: CASSPLGLRGTGELFF
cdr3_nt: TGCGCCAGCAGCCCCCTAGGGCTCCGGGGCACCGGGGAGCTGTTTTTT

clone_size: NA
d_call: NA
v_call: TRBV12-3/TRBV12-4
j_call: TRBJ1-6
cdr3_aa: CASSFEVYTPLHF
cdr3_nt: TGTGCCAGCAGTTTCGAGGTATATACACCCCTCCACTTT

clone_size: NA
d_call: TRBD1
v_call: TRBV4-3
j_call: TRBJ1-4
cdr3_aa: CASSPGGGQGEKLFF
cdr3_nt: TGCGCCAGCAGCCCAGGGGGGGGGCAGGGTGAAAAACTGTTTTTT

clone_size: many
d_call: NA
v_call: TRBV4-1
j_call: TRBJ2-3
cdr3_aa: CASSHTRLATDTQYF
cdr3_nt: TGCGCCAGCAGCCACACAAGGCTAGCGACAGATACGCAGTATTTT

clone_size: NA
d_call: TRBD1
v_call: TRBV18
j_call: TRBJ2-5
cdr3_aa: CASSPPSGTGVWETQYF
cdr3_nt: TGTGCCAGCTCACCACCCTCCGGGACAGGGGTTTGGGAGACCCAGTACTTC

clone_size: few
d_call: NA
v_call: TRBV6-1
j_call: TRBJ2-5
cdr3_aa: CASSQGSAQETQYF
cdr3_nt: TGTGCCAGCAGTCAAGGGTCGGCCCAAGAGACCCAGTACTTC

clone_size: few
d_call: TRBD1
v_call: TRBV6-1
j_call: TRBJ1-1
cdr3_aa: CASNRGRGRTEAFF
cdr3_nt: TGTGCCTCAAATCGCGGCAGGGGGCGAACTGAAGCTTTCTTT

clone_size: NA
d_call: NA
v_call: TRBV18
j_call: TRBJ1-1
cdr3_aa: CASSPREGFDSEAFF
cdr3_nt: TGTGCCAGCTCACCACGAGAAGGATTCGATAGTGAAGCTTTCTTT

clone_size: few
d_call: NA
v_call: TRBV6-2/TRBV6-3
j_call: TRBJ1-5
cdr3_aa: CASSSGGPYQPQHF
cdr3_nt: TGTGCCAGCAGTTCGGGGGGACCCTATCAGCCCCAGCATTTT

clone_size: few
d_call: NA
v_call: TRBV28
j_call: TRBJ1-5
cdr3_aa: CASHNGGDSNQPQHF
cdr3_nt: TGTGCCAGCCATAACGGAGGGGATAGCAATCAGCCCCAGCATTTT

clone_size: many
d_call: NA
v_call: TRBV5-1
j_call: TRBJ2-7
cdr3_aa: CASSLKRSLDTNEQYF
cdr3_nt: TGCGCCAGCAGCTTGAAGAGGAGTCTGGATACGAACGAGCAGTACTTC

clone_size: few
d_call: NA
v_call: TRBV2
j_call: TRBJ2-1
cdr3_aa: CASSDPVDNEQFF
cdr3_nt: TGTGCCAGCAGTGACCCGGTGGACAATGAGCAGTTCTTC

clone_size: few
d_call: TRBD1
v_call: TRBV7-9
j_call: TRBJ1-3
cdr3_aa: CASSFQGADTIYF
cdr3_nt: TGTGCCAGCAGCTTTCAGGGGGCGGACACCATATATTTT

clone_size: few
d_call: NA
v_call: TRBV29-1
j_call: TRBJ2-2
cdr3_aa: CSVQDSGNTGELFF
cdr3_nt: TGCAGCGTCCAGGACAGTGGAAACACCGGGGAGCTGTTTTTT

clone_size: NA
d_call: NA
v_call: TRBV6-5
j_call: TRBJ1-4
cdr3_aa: CASSYGGTNEKLFF
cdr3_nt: TGTGCCAGCAGTTACGGGGGGACTAATGAAAAACTGTTTTTT

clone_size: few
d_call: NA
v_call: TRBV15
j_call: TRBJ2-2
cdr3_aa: CATSRDLTGELFF
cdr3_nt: TGTGCCACCAGCAGAGACCTCACCGGGGAGCTGTTTTTT

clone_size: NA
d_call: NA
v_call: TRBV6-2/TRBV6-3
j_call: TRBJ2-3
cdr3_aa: CASSYSSDPTNTQYF
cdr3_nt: TGTGCCAGCAGTTACTCTAGCGACCCAACCAATACGCAGTATTTT

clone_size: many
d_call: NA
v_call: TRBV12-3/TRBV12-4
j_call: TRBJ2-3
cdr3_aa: CASSPTGTWDTQYF
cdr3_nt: TGTGCCAGCAGCCCAACAGGGACCTGGGATACGCAGTATTTT

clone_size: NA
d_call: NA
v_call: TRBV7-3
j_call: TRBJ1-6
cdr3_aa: CASSLGAPYNSPLHF
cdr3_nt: TGTGCCAGCAGCTTAGGGGCCCCCTATAATTCACCCCTCCACTTT

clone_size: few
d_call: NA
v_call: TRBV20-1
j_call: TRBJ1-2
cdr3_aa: CSAIESVGEAYGYTF
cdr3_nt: TGCAGTGCTATTGAGTCGGTTGGGGAGGCCTATGGCTACACCTTC